This T cell receptor (beta chain) was obtained from a study of blood T cell repertoires in COVID-19. Looking at the study overall: COVID-19 samples collected from the United States, Italy and Spain covered acute and convalescent phases. Sample material is recorded as cDNA or gDNA derived from T cells, B-cell-depleted T cells, or PBMCs.

Authors' data handling: Amplifying reference gene primers gave estimates of nucleated cell counts. Data came from immunoSEQ multiplex PCR; TCRdb stores just in-frame clones and leaves some out. Clone size and V and J calls were adopted from that table, with D and trimming inferred from the DNA. The sample lists 70,000 to 85,000 clones; 86% were seen once. Looked up from germline, CDR1 is SQVTM and CDR2 is ANQGSEA. The CDR3 contains 14 residues. V lost 2 bases, J lost 3 bases, and 4 bases stayed unmatched. Sequencing input: peripheral blood. The receptor was derived from a woman of 80 years or more in a cohort sampled during active or convalescent COVID-19. V usage is TRBV29-1 and J usage is TRBJ2-7; 10 bases agree with TRBD2. The CDR3 region has the DNA TGCAGCGTTGAAAAGGTAGCGGGAGGCTACGAGCAGTACTTC. It is translated as CSVEKVAGGYEQYF.